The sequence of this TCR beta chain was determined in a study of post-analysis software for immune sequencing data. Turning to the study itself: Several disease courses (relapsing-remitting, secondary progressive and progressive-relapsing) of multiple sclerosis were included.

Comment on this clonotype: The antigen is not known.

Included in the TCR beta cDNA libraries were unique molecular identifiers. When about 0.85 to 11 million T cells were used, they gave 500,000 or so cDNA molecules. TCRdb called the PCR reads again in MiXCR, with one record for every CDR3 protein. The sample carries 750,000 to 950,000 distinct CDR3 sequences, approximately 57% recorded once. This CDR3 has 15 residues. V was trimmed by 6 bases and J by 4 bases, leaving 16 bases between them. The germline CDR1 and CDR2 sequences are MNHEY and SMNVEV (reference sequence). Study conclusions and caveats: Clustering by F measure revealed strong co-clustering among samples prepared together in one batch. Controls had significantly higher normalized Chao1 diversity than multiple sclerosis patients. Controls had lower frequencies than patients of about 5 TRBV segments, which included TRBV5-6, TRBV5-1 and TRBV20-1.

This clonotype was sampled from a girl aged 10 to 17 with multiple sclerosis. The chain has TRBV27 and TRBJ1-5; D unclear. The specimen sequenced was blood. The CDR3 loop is CASSVDPRGNQPQHF. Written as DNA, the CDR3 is TGTGCCAGCAGCGTGGACCCTCGTGGTAATCAGCCCCAGCATTTT.